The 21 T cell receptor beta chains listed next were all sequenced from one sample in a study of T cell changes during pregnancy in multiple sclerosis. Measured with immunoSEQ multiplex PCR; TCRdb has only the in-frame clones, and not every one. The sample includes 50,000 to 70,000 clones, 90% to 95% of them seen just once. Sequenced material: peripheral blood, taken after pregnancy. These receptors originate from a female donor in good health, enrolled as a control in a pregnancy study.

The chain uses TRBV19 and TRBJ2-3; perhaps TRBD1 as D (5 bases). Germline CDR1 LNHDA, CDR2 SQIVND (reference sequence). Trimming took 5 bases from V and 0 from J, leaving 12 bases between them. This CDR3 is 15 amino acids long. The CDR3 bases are TGTGCCAGTAGTGGGGCCGTTACTAGCACAGATACGCAGTATTTT. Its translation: CASSGAVTSTDTQYF.

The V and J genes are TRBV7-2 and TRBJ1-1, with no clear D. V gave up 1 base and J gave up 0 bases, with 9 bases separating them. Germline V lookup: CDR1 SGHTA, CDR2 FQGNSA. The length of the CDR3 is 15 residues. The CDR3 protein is CASSLGAILNTEAFF. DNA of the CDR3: TGTGCCAGCAGCTTAGGGGCCATTCTGAACACTGAAGCTTTCTTT.

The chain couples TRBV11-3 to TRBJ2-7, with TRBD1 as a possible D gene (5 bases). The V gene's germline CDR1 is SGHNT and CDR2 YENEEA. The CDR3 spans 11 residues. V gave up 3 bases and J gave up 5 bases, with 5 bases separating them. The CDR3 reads CASSFRDEQYF. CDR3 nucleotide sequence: TGTGCCAGCAGCTTCAGGGACGAGCAGTACTTC.

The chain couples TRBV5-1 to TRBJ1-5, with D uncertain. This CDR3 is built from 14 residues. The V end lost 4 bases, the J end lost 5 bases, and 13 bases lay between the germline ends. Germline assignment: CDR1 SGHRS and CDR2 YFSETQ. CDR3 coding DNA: TGCGCCAGCAGCCCCGAGCCCTCGGATCAGCCCCAGCATTTT. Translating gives CASSPEPSDQPQHF.

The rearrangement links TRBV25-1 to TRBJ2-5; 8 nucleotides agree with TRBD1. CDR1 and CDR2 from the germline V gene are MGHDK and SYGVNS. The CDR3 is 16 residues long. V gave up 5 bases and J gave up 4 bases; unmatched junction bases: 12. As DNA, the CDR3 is TGTGCCAGCAGTATGTCCTGGACAGGGTTTGGAGAGACCCAGTACTTC. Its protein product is CASSMSWTGFGETQYF. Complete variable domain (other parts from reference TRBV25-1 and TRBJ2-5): EADIYQTPRYLVIGTGKKITLECSQTMGHDKMYWYQQDPGMELHLIHYSYGVNSTEKGDLSSESTVSRIRTEHFPLTLESARPSHTSQYLCASSMSWTGFGETQYFGPGTRLLVL.

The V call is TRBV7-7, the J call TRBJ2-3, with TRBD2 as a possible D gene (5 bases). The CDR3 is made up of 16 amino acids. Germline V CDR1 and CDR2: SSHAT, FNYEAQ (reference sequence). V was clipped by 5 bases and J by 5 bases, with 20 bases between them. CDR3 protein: CASSRLPSMYRDTQYF. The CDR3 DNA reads TGTGCCAGCAGCCGACTGCCTAGCATGTATCGAGATACGCAGTATTTT.

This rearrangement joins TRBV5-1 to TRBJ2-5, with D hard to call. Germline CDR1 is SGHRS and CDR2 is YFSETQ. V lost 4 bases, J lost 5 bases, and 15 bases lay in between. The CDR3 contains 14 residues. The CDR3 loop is CASSPLSGRETQYF. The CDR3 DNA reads TGCGCCAGCAGCCCCTTGTCCGGTCGGGAGACCCAGTACTTC.

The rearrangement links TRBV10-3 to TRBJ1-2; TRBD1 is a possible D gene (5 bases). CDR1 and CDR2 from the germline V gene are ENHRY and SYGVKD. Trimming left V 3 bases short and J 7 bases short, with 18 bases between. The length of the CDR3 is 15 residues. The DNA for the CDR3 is TGTGCCATCAGTGAATCGGGGGTAACACAAGGTGGCTACACCTTC. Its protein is CAISESGVTQGGYTF.

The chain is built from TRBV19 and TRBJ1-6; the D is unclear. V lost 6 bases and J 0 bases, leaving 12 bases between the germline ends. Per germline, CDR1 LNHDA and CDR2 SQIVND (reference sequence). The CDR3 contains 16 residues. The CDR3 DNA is TGTGCCAGTAGCCCTGACACCAGCTCCTATAATTCACCCCTCCACTTT. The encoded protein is CASSPDTSSYNSPLHF.

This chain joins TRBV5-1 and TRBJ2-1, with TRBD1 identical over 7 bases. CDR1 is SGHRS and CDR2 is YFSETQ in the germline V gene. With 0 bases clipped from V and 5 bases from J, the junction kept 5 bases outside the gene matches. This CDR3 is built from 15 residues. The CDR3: CASSLEGQPHNEQFF. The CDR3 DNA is TGCGCCAGCAGCTTGGAGGGACAGCCGCACAATGAGCAGTTCTTC.

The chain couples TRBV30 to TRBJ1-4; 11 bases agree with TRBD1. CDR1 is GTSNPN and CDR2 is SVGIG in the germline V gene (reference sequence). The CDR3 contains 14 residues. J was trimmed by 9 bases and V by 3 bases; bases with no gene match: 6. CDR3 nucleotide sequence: TGTGCCTGGAGGGACAGGGGGCTTGGGAAAAAACTGTTTTTT. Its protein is CAWRDRGLGKKLFF. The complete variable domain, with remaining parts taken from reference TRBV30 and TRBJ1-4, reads SQTIHQWPATLVQPVGSPLSLECTVEGTSNPNLYWYRQAAGRGLQLLFYSVGIGQISSEVPQNLSASRPQDRQFILSSKKLLLSDSGFYLCAWRDRGLGKKLFFGSGTQLSVL.

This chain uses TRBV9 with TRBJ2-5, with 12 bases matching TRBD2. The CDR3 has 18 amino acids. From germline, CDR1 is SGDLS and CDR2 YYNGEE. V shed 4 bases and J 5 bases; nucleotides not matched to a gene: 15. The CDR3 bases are TGTGCCAGCAGCAAGAAGGGGCTAGCGGGGGGGACTGGGGAGACCCAGTACTTC. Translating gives CASSKKGLAGGTGETQYF.

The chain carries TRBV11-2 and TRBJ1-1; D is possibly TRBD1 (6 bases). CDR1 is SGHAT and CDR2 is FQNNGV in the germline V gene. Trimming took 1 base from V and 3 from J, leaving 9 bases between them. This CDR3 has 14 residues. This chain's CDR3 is CASSLGQGHTEAFF. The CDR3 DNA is TGTGCCAGCAGCTTAGGGCAGGGGCACACTGAAGCTTTCTTT.

CDR3 sequence (DNA): TGTGCCAGCATTGGACTAGCGGGGGTTTACAATGAGCAGTTCTTC. Translating it yields CASIGLAGVYNEQFF. V usage is TRBV2 and J usage is TRBJ2-1; 13 bases are shared with TRBD2. Germline V gives CDR1 SNHLY, CDR2 FYNNEI. V lost 7 bases to trimming and J lost 4 bases; unmatched junction nucleotides: 4. This CDR3 has 15 amino acids.

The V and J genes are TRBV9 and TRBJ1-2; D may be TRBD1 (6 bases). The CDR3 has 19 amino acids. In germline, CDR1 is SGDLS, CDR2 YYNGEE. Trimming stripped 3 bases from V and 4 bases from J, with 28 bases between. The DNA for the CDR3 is TGTGCCAGCAGCGCTCCCTGGGGGGGAACAGGGATGGGAGTCTATGGCTACACCTTC. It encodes CASSAPWGGTGMGVYGYTF.

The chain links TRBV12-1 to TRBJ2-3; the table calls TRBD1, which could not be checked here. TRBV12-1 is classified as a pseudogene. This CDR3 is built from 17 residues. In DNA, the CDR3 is TGTGCCAGCAGCTTTGCGCCGGCAGGGGGCGCCTTACCTACGCAGTATTTT. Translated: CASSFAPAGGALPTQYF.

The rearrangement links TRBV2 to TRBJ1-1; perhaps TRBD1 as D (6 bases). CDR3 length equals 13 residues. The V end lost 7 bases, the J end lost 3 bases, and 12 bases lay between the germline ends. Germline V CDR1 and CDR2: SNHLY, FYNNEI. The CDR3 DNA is TGTGCCAGCACTTCCAGGGGATACACTGAAGCTTTCTTT. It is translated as CASTSRGYTEAFF.

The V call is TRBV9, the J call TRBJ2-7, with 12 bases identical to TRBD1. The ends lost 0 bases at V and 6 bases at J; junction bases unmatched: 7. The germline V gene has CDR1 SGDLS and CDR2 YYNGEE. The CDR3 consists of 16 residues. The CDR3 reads CASSVDSGTGGFEQYF. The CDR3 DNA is TGTGCCAGCAGCGTAGACTCCGGGACAGGGGGCTTCGAGCAGTACTTC.

This CDR3 reads CASSVDGLAGGPTGELFF. The CDR3 bases are TGTGCCAGCAGCGTAGACGGACTAGCGGGGGGGCCAACCGGGGAGCTGTTTTTT. The J gene is TRBJ2-2, the V gene TRBV9; 15 positions agree with TRBD2. Per germline, CDR1 SGDLS and CDR2 YYNGEE. With 0 bases clipped from V and 5 bases from J, the junction kept 5 bases outside the gene matches. CDR3 length: 18 residues.

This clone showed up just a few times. The CDR3 nucleotides read TGTGCCAGCAGTTTTTACAGGTATCAGACTGAAGCTTTCTTT. This codes for CASSFYRYQTEAFF. The J gene is TRBJ1-1, the V gene TRBV27; D may be TRBD1 (5 bases). Germline V CDR1 and CDR2: MNHEY, SMNVEV (reference sequence). The CDR3 runs to 14 residues. Trimming took 3 bases from V and 5 from J, leaving 13 bases between them.

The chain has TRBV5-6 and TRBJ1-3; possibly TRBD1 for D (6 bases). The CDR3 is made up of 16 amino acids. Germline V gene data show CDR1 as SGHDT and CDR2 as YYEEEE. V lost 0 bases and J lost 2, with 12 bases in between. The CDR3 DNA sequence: TGTGCCAGCAGCTTGGCAGGGGCGTTGACTGGAAACACCATATATTTT. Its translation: CASSLAGALTGNTIYF.